The subject of this entry is one T cell receptor beta chain. Its antigen is unidentified. Between the trimmed V and J ends, which lost 2 bases and 5 bases, there was a span of 16 bases. Looked up from germline, CDR1 is DFQATT and CDR2 is SNEGSKA (reference sequence). This CDR3 comprises 15 residues. Using its own MiXCR run on the 5' RACE reads, TCRdb lists one record per CDR3 protein. The sample has 1,800,000 or so distinct CDR3 sequences; about 30% are singletons. The record originates from a study of identical twins. Whole-study results and caveats: With monozygotic twins, out-of-frame TCR alpha sharing exceeded what models estimated. Out-of-frame beta chain sequences displayed weaker excess sharing between twins.

Sequenced sample: cord blood. This chain links TRBV20-1 with TRBJ1-5; TRBD1 is a possible D gene (6 bases). This receptor was identified in a newborn girl in good health. The CDR3 is CSARWRGARDQPQHF. In nucleotides, the CDR3 is TGCAGTGCTAGATGGCGGGGGGCGCGAGATCAGCCCCAGCATTTT.